Sequencing of this T cell receptor beta chain was carried out in a study of OX40 agonist ivuxolimab in advanced cancers. Overall study context: An agonistic human IgG2 monoclonal antibody against OX40 (CD134) was given. Cohort: approximately 83% men, mean age 60, aged roughly 23 to 79. Findings and limits, study-wide: The CD4+ and CD8+ T cells in the blood had expanded clonally by week 6 at 0.1 to 3.0 mg/kg.

About this clone itself: Its antigen is still unknown.

Measured with immunoSEQ multiplex PCR; TCRdb has only the in-frame clones, and not every one. This sample carries about 40,000 clones, 88% of them seen once, and the ten largest clones take around 13%. People who had autoimmune disease history or systemic immunosuppression were excluded. The CDR3 length is 16 residues. V was shortened by 2 bases and J by 3 bases, with 14 bases between the two germline ends. The V gene's germline CDR1 is SEHNR and CDR2 FQNEAQ (reference sequence). The input for sequencing was CD4+ or CD8+ T cells sorted from blood, taken in a trial of the OX40 agonist ivuxolimab. The chain joins TRBV7-9 to TRBJ1-5; a possible D gene is TRBD1 (5 bases). This sequence originates from an adult with an advanced solid tumor such as melanoma, head and neck, liver or kidney cancer. CDR3: CASSLTGTGNNQPQHF. DNA of the CDR3: TGTGCCAGCAGCTTAACGGGGACGGGGAACAATCAGCCCCAGCATTTT. The full variable domain, its missing parts supplied by reference TRBV7-9 and TRBJ1-5, is DTGVSQNPRHKITKRGQNVTFRCDPISEHNRLYWYRQTLGQGPEFLTYFQNEAQLEKSRLLSDRFSAERPKGSFSTLEIQRTEQGDSAMYLCASSLTGTGNNQPQHFGDGTRLSIL.